The sequence of this T cell receptor (beta chain) was determined in a study of shared clonotypes between healthy human individuals. As for this clone: Other DNA sequences from this sample encode an identical CDR3 as well.

Assay used: immunoSEQ multiplex PCR; TCRdb lists only in-frame clones, some missing. Counted here are a few million clones, under 97% occurring once; the ten biggest clones make up 0.13%. From germline, CDR1 is SEHNR and CDR2 FQNEAQ (reference sequence). The CDR3 sequence is 14 residues long. V was cut by 3 bases and J by 1 base, with 8 bases left in between. This receptor was obtained from a young man in good health. This chain connects TRBV7-9 to TRBJ2-3; no definite D call. Specimen: naive CD4+ T cells sorted from blood. Subset noted: CD45RA+ positively selected. For the CDR3, the DNA is TGTGCCAGCAGCTTTGGCGGAGGCACAGATACGCAGTATTTT. This codes for CASSFGGGTDTQYF.